This entry lists 12 T cell receptor beta chains sequenced from one sample in a study of blood T cell repertoires in COVID-19. Clones were sequenced by immunoSEQ multiplex PCR, and TCRdb holds only the in-frame ones, with some missing. The sample has tens of thousands of clones; less than 85% are singletons. The material sequenced was peripheral blood. The receptor source for this set is a man in his fifties or sixties with active COVID-19.

CDR3 region: CASANLGATEAFF. The CDR3 DNA reads TGCGCCAGCGCGAATTTGGGGGCCACTGAAGCTTTCTTT. The chain employs TRBV4-1 and TRBJ1-1; D is perhaps TRBD1 (6 bases). CDR1 is MGHRA, CDR2 YSYEKL, per germline. This CDR3 region has 13 residues. The V end was cut by 8 bases, the J end by 4 bases, with 14 bases between.

The sample holds one count of this clone. The rearrangement uses TRBV5-1 and TRBJ2-1; 11 bases match TRBD1. J gave up 4 bases and V 4 bases, and 7 bases lay outside the gene matches. Germline V gene lookup returns CDR1 SGHRS and CDR2 YFSETQ. CDR3 size: 16 residues. The chain's CDR3 is CASSGGTGGPYNEQFF. In nucleotides, the CDR3 is TGCGCCAGCAGCGGGGGGACAGGGGGACCGTACAATGAGCAGTTCTTC.

This chain uses TRBV27 with TRBJ1-4; TRBD1 is a possible D gene (5 bases). Germline CDR1 is MNHEY and CDR2 is SMNVEV (reference sequence). Trimming left V 7 bases short and J 0 bases short, with 15 bases between. The CDR3 extends over 16 amino acids. The chain's CDR3 is CASTRTGVATNEKLFF. CDR3 DNA sequence: TGTGCCAGCACCCGTACAGGCGTAGCAACTAATGAAAAACTGTTTTTT.

The J gene is TRBJ2-7, the V gene TRBV6-1; D might be TRBD1 (5 bases). Per germline, CDR1 MNHNS and CDR2 SASEGT. The length of the CDR3 is 13 residues. Trimming cost V 6 bases and J 4 bases, with 13 bases left between them. Written as DNA, the CDR3 is TGTGCCAGCAGACGACAGTCTCTTTACGAGCAGTACTTC. Translation: CASRRQSLYEQYF.

This chain links TRBV9 with TRBJ1-4; 10 bases line up with TRBD1. The CDR3 runs 18 residues. Germline CDR1 reads SGDLS; CDR2 reads YYNGEE. V shed 0 bases and J 3 bases; nucleotides not matched to a gene: 8. The CDR3 DNA reads as TGTGCCAGCAGCGTAGGGGGACAGGGGATCGTTGCTAATGAAAAACTGTTTTTT. Its translation: CASSVGGQGIVANEKLFF.

The chain's CDR3 is CASSQDSWSSGYEQYF. CDR3 nucleotide sequence: TGTGCCAGCAGCCAAGATTCCTGGAGTAGCGGGTACGAGCAGTACTTC. This sequence joins TRBV4-2 and TRBJ2-7; TRBD2 matches 7 bases. CDR3 length: 16 residues. V trimming: 0 bases; J trimming: 4 bases; junction bases outside the gene matches: 9. The germline V gene encodes CDR1 LGHNA and CDR2 YNFKEQ.

V usage is TRBV2 and J usage is TRBJ1-4; tentatively, D is TRBD1 (5 bases). Trimming took 1 base from V and 8 from J, leaving 11 bases between them. CDR1 and CDR2 from the germline V gene are SNHLY and FYNNEI. The CDR3 spans 14 residues. Here the CDR3 reads CASSEVRANEKLFF. The CDR3 DNA follows: TGTGCCAGCAGTGAAGTCAGGGCGAACGAAAAACTGTTTTTT.

V gene TRBV19 combines with J gene TRBJ1-6; TRBD1 matches at 7 bases. CDR1 and CDR2 (germline): LNHDA, SQIVND (reference sequence). The J segment lost 0 bases and the V segment lost 3 bases, leaving 11 bases of the junction unmatched. The CDR3 extends over 19 amino acids. The CDR3, as DNA: TGTGCCAGTAGTATCCCCGGGGACAGCCCAAGCTCCTATAATTCACCCCTCCACTTT. Its protein product is CASSIPGDSPSSYNSPLHF.

The chain has TRBV21-1 and TRBJ1-5; the tabulated D call, TRBD1, remains unverified against the DNA. TRBV21-1 is marked as a pseudogene. CDR3 length: 18 amino acids. The CDR3 is CASSKNPTRTGGDQPQHF. The CDR3 region has the DNA TGTGCCAGCAGCAAAAACCCCACCCGGACAGGGGGGGATCAGCCCCAGCATTTT.

V usage is TRBV7-2 and J usage is TRBJ1-3; D might be TRBD1 (6 bases). Germline V CDR1 and CDR2: SGHTA, FQGNSA. The CDR3 runs to 15 residues. With 6 bases removed from V and 0 bases from J, the gap between germline ends came to 12 bases. CDR3 loop: CASRYGTNSGNTIYF. The CDR3 nucleotides read TGTGCCAGCAGATACGGGACAAACTCTGGAAACACCATATATTTT.

CDR3 sequence reads: CASSIRGSNEKLFF. CDR3 in DNA: TGTGCCAGTAGTATCAGGGGGTCTAATGAAAAACTGTTTTTT. V and J are TRBV19 and TRBJ1-4, with 7 bases identical to TRBD1. Looked up from germline, CDR1 is LNHDA and CDR2 is SQIVND (reference sequence). The CDR3 covers 14 residues. J lost 3 bases, V lost 3 bases, and 1 base had no gene match.

J is TRBJ2-3 and V is TRBV5-8, with TRBD1 matching 10 bases. The germline V gene encodes CDR1 SGHTS and CDR2 YDEGEE. The ends lost 4 bases at V and 3 bases at J; junction bases unmatched: 2. This CDR3 has 14 amino acids. CDR3 in amino acids: CASSPGQGTDTQYF. In nucleotides, the CDR3 is TGTGCCAGCAGCCCGGGACAGGGGACAGATACGCAGTATTTT.